A single sample gave rise to the 27 T cell receptor beta chains below, sequenced in a study of T-cell memory formation after mild COVID-19. TCRdb called the 5' RACE reads again in MiXCR, with one record for every CDR3 protein. The sample contains roughly 250,000 distinct CDR3 sequences, roughly 15% of which appear only once. What was sequenced was PBMCs or a T cell subset sorted from them (not recorded which). These receptor sequences come from a man aged 18 to 30 who had mild COVID-19 (a few samples of this study predate the infection). Cell type and time point are not known.

V usage is TRBV6-1 and J usage is TRBJ1-1; D not certain. V was pared by 0 bases and J by 1 base, with 6 bases between. The CDR3 contains 14 residues. Germline values: CDR1 MNHNS, CDR2 SASEGT. The DNA for the CDR3 is TGTGCCAGCAGTGAAGCGCGAGGGAACACTGAAGCTTTCTTT. Protein sequence: CASSEARGNTEAFF.

The table lists this clonotype with a few counts. This CDR3 is CASSQDPANEQFF. Written as DNA, the CDR3 is TGCGCCAGCAGCCAAGATCCGGCCAATGAGCAGTTCTTC. The rearrangement joins TRBV4-1 to TRBJ2-1; D call uncertain. Germline V CDR1 and CDR2: MGHRA, YSYEKL. The CDR3 has 13 residues. Trimming left V 0 bases short and J 6 bases short, with 6 bases between.

Ten or more counts support this clonotype. The CDR3 here is CAMEGAAKNIQYF. DNA of the CDR3: TGTGCCATGGAGGGGGCGGCCAAAAACATTCAGTACTTC. V is TRBV30 and J is TRBJ2-4; maybe TRBD1 (7 bases). Germline V gene sequence: CDR1 GTSNPN, CDR2 SVGIG (reference sequence). The CDR3 runs to 13 residues. V was trimmed by 8 bases and J by 1 base, leaving 12 bases between them.

The chain has TRBV28 and TRBJ1-5; 12 nucleotides agree with TRBD1. The V gene end was trimmed by 4 bases and the J gene end by 5 bases; junction bases not matched to a gene: 3. Germline values: CDR1 MDHEN, CDR2 SYDVKM. The CDR3 is 15 residues long. The CDR3 bases are TGTGCCAGCAGTTCCGGGACAGGGGGCGATCAGCCCCAGCATTTT. It yields the protein CASSSGTGGDQPQHF.

This clonotype was counted between two and nine times. This chain connects TRBV7-3 to TRBJ2-1, with D possibly being TRBD1 (5 bases). Germline CDR1 is SGHTA and CDR2 is FQGTGA. Trimming took 5 bases from V and 6 from J, leaving 17 bases between them. The CDR3 runs 15 residues. The CDR3 DNA sequence: TGTGCCAGCAGCCAGGGTTCCTCTCCGGGCAATGAGCAGTTCTTC. Amino acid sequence: CASSQGSSPGNEQFF. The complete variable domain, with remaining parts taken from reference TRBV7-3 and TRBJ2-1, reads GAGVSQTPSNKVTEKGKYVELRCDPISGHTALYWYRQSLGQGPEFLIYFQGTGAADDSGLPNDRFFAVRPEGSVSTLKIQRTERGDSAVYLCASSQGSSPGNEQFFGPGTRLTVL.

V is TRBV7-9 and J is TRBJ2-6, with TRBD1 as a possible D gene (6 bases). The CDR3 totals 16 residues. V shed 6 bases and J shed 2 bases, with 14 bases lying between them. In germline, CDR1 is SEHNR, CDR2 FQNEAQ (reference sequence). CDR3 loop: CASSQKAGAGANVLTF. The CDR3 region has the DNA TGTGCCAGCAGTCAGAAGGCAGGGGCTGGGGCCAACGTCCTGACTTTC.

This clonotype showed up many times. The chain is built from TRBV7-9 and TRBJ1-1; the D gene is possibly TRBD1 (5 bases). This CDR3 region has 13 residues. CDR1 SEHNR and CDR2 FQNEAQ come from the germline V gene (reference sequence). V lost 1 base and J lost 7, with 10 bases in between. The CDR3 bases are TGTGCCAGCAGCTTAGGGCAGGGCAATGAAGCTTTCTTT. As protein: CASSLGQGNEAFF.

The chain uses TRBV12-3 or TRBV12-4 and TRBJ2-2; D not resolved. There are 15 residues in the CDR3. V lost 4 bases and J lost 3, with 12 bases in between. The CDR3, as DNA: TGTGCCAGCAGTTCTTGGAGCCAGTACACCGGGGAGCTGTTTTTT. Its protein is CASSSWSQYTGELFF.

Only a few counts were recorded for this clonotype. The chain joins TRBV10-1 to TRBJ2-3; D is perhaps TRBD2 (6 bases). Germline-derived CDR1 and CDR2 are WNHNN and SYGVQD (reference sequence). The CDR3 covers 14 residues. The V end was cut by 5 bases, the J end by 4 bases, with 13 bases between. The chain's CDR3 is CASSRDLSPDTQYF. The CDR3 coding sequence is TGCGCCAGCAGTCGGGACTTATCACCAGATACGCAGTATTTT.

This clonotype is categorized as medium-sized. The junction departs from germline at one end; a sequencing error may be responsible. The genes are TRBV7-2 and TRBJ2-2; no firm D call. Germline CDR1 is SGHTA and CDR2 is FQGNSA. The CDR3 extends over 13 amino acids. The CDR3 loop is CASSLASTGELFF. Here the CDR3 DNA reads TGCGCCAGCAGCTTGGCGTCCACCGGGGAGCTGTTTTTT.

The chain carries TRBV28 and TRBJ1-1, with a weak D call TRBD1 (6 bases). The CDR3 is 13 amino acids. From germline, CDR1 is MDHEN and CDR2 SYDVKM. V was trimmed by 10 bases and J by 1 base, leaving 13 bases between them. In DNA form, the CDR3 reads TGTGCCACCGGGGTGGGGGCGAACACTGAAGCTTTCTTT. Protein: CATGVGANTEAFF.

This chain uses TRBV7-9 with TRBJ1-4; D gene unclear. Trimming shortened V by 1 base and J by 8 bases, and 14 bases separated the two germline ends. Germline V gene sequence: CDR1 SEHNR, CDR2 FQNEAQ (reference sequence). This CDR3 region has 15 residues. The CDR3 sequence is CASSLEAGVGEKLFF. CDR3 coding DNA: TGTGCCAGCAGCTTAGAAGCAGGCGTAGGAGAAAAACTGTTTTTT.

This sequence joins TRBV5-5 and TRBJ2-7, with D possibly called TRBD1 or TRBD2 (6 bases each). The germline CDR1 and CDR2 sequences are SGHKS and YYEKEE (reference sequence). V lost 0 bases, J lost 4 bases, and 11 bases lay in between. The CDR3 is 14 amino acids. The CDR3 reads CASSLVRGVYEQYF. The CDR3 DNA reads TGTGCCAGCAGCTTGGTTAGGGGGGTGTACGAGCAGTACTTC.

This clonotype was counted a few times. The chain joins TRBV5-6 to TRBJ2-7; D remains unclear. Trimming stripped 2 bases from V and 0 bases from J, with 9 bases between. Germline V gene sequence: CDR1 SGHDT, CDR2 YYEEEE. The CDR3 has 14 residues. The CDR3 bases are TGTGCCAGCAGCTTCCGGGCGACCTCCTACGAGCAGTACGTC. Its protein is CASSFRATSYEQYV.

The chain carries TRBV4-3 and TRBJ1-1, with D possibly being TRBD1 (6 bases). This CDR3 comprises 12 residues. The germline gives CDR1 LGHNA, CDR2 YSLEER. The V end was cut by 1 base, the J end by 10 bases, with 10 bases between. The CDR3 DNA reads TGCGCCAGCAGCCAAGCACAGGGCCCAGCTTTCTTT. This codes for CASSQAQGPAFF.

This clonotype was seen only a few times. The chain joins TRBV10-3 to TRBJ1-2; 9 bases match TRBD1. The CDR3 is 13 residues long. V lost 5 bases, J lost 8 bases, and 6 bases stayed unmatched. Germline values: CDR1 ENHRY, CDR2 SYGVKD. The CDR3 sequence is CAISQQGAEGYTF. The CDR3 nucleotides read TGTGCCATCAGTCAACAGGGGGCTGAAGGCTACACCTTC.

This clonotype was picked up a small number of times. V gene TRBV6-2 or TRBV6-3 combines with J gene TRBJ2-1; a weak D match, TRBD2 (5 bases). Trimming removed 8 bases from V and 8 bases from J, with 19 bases in between. Germline CDR1 reads MNHEY; CDR2 reads SVGEGT. The CDR3 length is 14 residues. CDR3 sequence: CASLRGGKVDEQFF. CDR3 nucleotides: TGTGCCAGCCTTCGGGGTGGAAAGGTCGATGAGCAGTTCTTC.

This chain uses TRBV28 with TRBJ1-4; D not resolved. Trimming took 4 bases from V and 2 from J, leaving 8 bases between them. The CDR3 is 14 residues long. Germline V lookup: CDR1 MDHEN, CDR2 SYDVKM. The CDR3, as DNA: TGTGCCAGCAGTTCCCATCACACTAATGAAAAACTGTTTTTT. Residues: CASSSHHTNEKLFF.

The V and J genes are TRBV6-2 or TRBV6-3 and TRBJ2-7; D is perhaps TRBD1 (5 bases). V lost 5 bases to trimming and J lost 6 bases, with 14 bases between them. The length of the CDR3 is 13 residues. The V gene's germline CDR1 is MNHEY and CDR2 SVGEGT. CDR3 in amino acids: CASSLPGRAEQYV. The CDR3 nucleotides are TGTGCCAGCAGTCTGCCGGGCAGGGCCGAGCAGTACGTC.

The rearrangement uses TRBV7-2 and TRBJ1-5, with D maybe TRBD1 (5 bases). V dropped 5 bases and J dropped 6 bases, with 17 bases sitting between them. The CDR3 extends over 15 amino acids. The germline V gene has CDR1 SGHTA and CDR2 FQGNSA. The CDR3, as DNA: TGTGCCAGCAGCGTAGGTTGGGGGGGAAGTCAGCCCCAGCATTTT. Protein product: CASSVGWGGSQPQHF.

The chain links TRBV12-3 or TRBV12-4 to TRBJ1-3; 9 positions agree with TRBD1. The CDR3 has 15 amino acids. V lost 3 bases, J lost 3 bases, and 3 bases stayed unmatched. CDR3 amino acids: CASSFDRGYGNTIYF. In DNA, the CDR3 is TGTGCCAGCAGTTTCGACAGGGGGTATGGAAACACCATATATTTT.

The rearrangement uses TRBV3-1 and TRBJ2-5; 11 bases match TRBD2. The V gene end was trimmed by 4 bases and the J gene end by 2 bases; junction bases not matched to a gene: 3. The CDR3 length is 15 residues. Germline lookup yields CDR1 LGHDT and CDR2 YNNKEL (reference sequence). The CDR3 nucleotides are TGTGCCAGCAGCCCCACTAGCGGGGGTCAAGAGACCCAGTACTTC. It specifies CASSPTSGGQETQYF.

This chain links TRBV6-5 with TRBJ1-2, with TRBD1 matching over 7 bases. The CDR3 runs 15 residues. The germline V gene encodes CDR1 MNHEY and CDR2 SVGAGI. V lost 4 bases to trimming and J lost 7 bases; unmatched junction nucleotides: 12. CDR3 DNA: TGTGCCAGCAGTTCAGCCAGTAGGACAGGAAGTGGCTACACCTTC. It translates to CASSSASRTGSGYTF.

The chain employs TRBV5-8 and TRBJ1-1; D is possibly TRBD1 (5 bases). Germline V gives CDR1 SGHTS, CDR2 YDEGEE. The CDR3 runs 15 residues. V lost 0 bases to trimming and J lost 1 base, with 10 bases between them. As DNA, the CDR3 is TGTGCCAGCAGCTTGGGCCAGGGTTGGAACACTGAAGCTTTCTTT. Amino acid sequence: CASSLGQGWNTEAFF.

This clonotype has more than one count but fewer than ten. The chain is built from TRBV20-1 and TRBJ2-3, with D uncertain. Germline V lookup: CDR1 DFQATT, CDR2 SNEGSKA (reference sequence). Trimming stripped 3 bases from V and 8 bases from J, with 15 bases between. The CDR3 has 13 residues. The CDR3, as DNA: TGCAGTGCTAGTGAAAGAGCAGTCTCTACGCAGTATTTT. Encoded protein: CSASERAVSTQYF.

Relative to its sample, this clonotype is medium-sized. The rearrangement joins TRBV4-1 to TRBJ2-5; D not certain. Germline-derived CDR1 and CDR2 are MGHRA and YSYEKL. The CDR3 spans 15 residues. V was shortened by 0 bases and J by 2 bases, with 10 bases between the two germline ends. Written as DNA, the CDR3 is TGCGCCAGCAGCCAAGAATATTCCGGACAAGAGACCCAGTACTTC. It yields the protein CASSQEYSGQETQYF.

The rearrangement uses TRBV6-5 and TRBJ1-5, with a weak D call TRBD1 (5 bases). The CDR3 runs 14 residues. Germline V lookup: CDR1 MNHEY, CDR2 SVGAGI. The V gene lost 1 base and the J gene lost 5 bases, with 9 bases spanning the gap. For the CDR3, the DNA is TGTGCCAGCAGTTACTGGTTGGGGGATCAGCCCCAGCATTTT. Its protein is CASSYWLGDQPQHF.